This record covers a single T cell receptor beta chain. This receptor's antigen is unknown. The cohort was made up of 666 healthy bone marrow donors. Cohort members were all nominally healthy when sampled, although unrecorded immune exposures were likely present. The donor tested CMV seronegative and was one of the 352 seronegative cohort members. Every donor gave a peripheral blood sample, and the peripheral blood mononuclear cells from that sample were used for TCR beta sequencing. Genomic DNA extraction from the blood cell samples was performed with the Qiagen DNeasy Blood Extraction Kit. The data are from a study of cytomegalovirus exposure and HLA in healthy donors (dated by TCRdb to the late 2010s). Looking at the study overall: In an earlier analysis of some 610 of the donors, 250 to 350 Gb of sequence data and 90 million to 120 million unique TCR beta sequences from 150 million to 200 million T cells were reported. About 320 gigabases of sequencing data and approximately 80 million unique TCR sequences were included in an early release covering around 600 HLA-typed donors. Of the roughly 430 genotyped donors, approximately 82% fell in the genetic ancestry cluster associated with self-reported Caucasian donors. The study was designed to test whether signatures of past pathogen exposure could be identified by cataloging public T cell receptors. The study profiled the T cell repertoires of some 610 subjects by immunosequencing and related them to cytomegalovirus serostatus. Besides the first cohort of roughly 640 subjects, a separate validation cohort made up of 120 different subjects was used. High-throughput TCR immunosequencing, statistical association of individual TCRs with disease status, and machine learning were combined to predict cytomegalovirus infection status. To study patterns of TCR occurrence, a later analysis re-analyzed previously published TCR beta repertoires from 700 or so donors and added high-resolution HLA genotyping. The later analysis used no new phenotypic data to find candidate immune exposures, relying instead on TCR beta sequences and their occurrence across donors. An earlier analysis of roughly 580 of the donors used high-throughput TCR beta sequencing to judge whether each TCR beta V gene segment behaved as functional or pseudogenic. Donor age, sex, ethnicity and CMV serostatus were collected together with the repertoire data. In a later genetic analysis, genome-wide SNP genotypes for about 65% of the 666 donors were used, and that subset was treated as a discovery cohort. All discovery cohort repertoires had been generated on a single sequencing platform. Class I and class II HLA loci were covered by the typing at four-digit resolution. The number of donors typed differed by locus, with roughly 620-630 for A, B, C, DRB1 and DQB1, around 500 for DQA1, over 600 for DPA1, and approximately 470 for DPB1. A few DR-DQ haplotypes were treated as single units for association and clustering because of strong linkage in the cohort. Among almost 400 genotyped donors of the cohort, an average of around 240,000 unique TCR beta nucleotide sequences were sequenced per donor, around 20% of them non-productive. The research as a whole found: Only TCR beta chains were sequenced in this cohort, and the absence of alpha or paired-chain data limited detectable features. In a later analysis, several top co-occurrence clusters were reported to appear linked to parvovirus B19, influenza, CMV and Epstein-Barr virus. In a later genetic analysis, a missense DCLRE1C variant was associated with V-gene and J-gene trimming of TCR beta chains, and the association was replicated in an independent cohort. In a later analysis, HLA-associated TCR beta chains were found to be more clonally expanded and to have lower generation probabilities than equally common non-associated chains. It was suggested by the authors that the approach could potentially be generalized to other disease states and immunological phenotypes. While some public TCRs were present in many individuals, most TCR sequences turned up only very rarely across donors. Roughly uniform sequencing depth across donors was assumed in presence/absence analyses, although this assumption may not hold. The earlier analysis of approximately 590 of the donors excluded roughly 16 rarely observed V segments, including chromosome 9 orphons, because counts were too low. In a later analysis, the rate of TCR association differed among HLA loci, with DRB1 alleles having the most associated TCRs and HLA-C alleles having the fewest. In a later analysis, most CMV-associated TCR beta chains were found to appear HLA-restricted, with HLA associations seemingly driven largely by CMV exposure. CMV serostatus was the only immune exposure information available for the cohort. A cluster of highly shared sequence variants was judged likely to be a technical artifact of the sequencing pipeline. The study gave a list of under 200 TCR beta chains associated with cytomegalovirus. In vitro tests confirmed that a few of the cytomegalovirus-associated TCR beta chains recognize cytomegalovirus antigens. Because HLA typing was unavailable for some donors at each locus, only the typed subset was used in association tests. Correlated functional status among segregating V segments might reflect linkage disequilibrium, but an unknown experimental factor could not be ruled out. A further reported finding was that TCR beta sequences accurately predicted the HLA-A and HLA-B alleles for most subjects in the first cohort. The classifier was reported to diagnose cytomegalovirus status with high specificity and sensitivity in both the original and validation cohorts. Broadly in line with IMGT annotations, most TCR beta V segments showed up in productive rearrangements about 90% or about 30% of the time in an earlier analysis of several hundred of the donors. Assigning TCR associations to individual alleles was difficult when HLA alleles, especially DR and DQ, strongly co-occurred. In a later genetic analysis, fewer N-insertions in productive TCRs were reported among donors in an Asian-associated ancestry cluster than the roughly 700-donor mean. At a false discovery rate of 0.05, a later analysis linked fewer than 20,000 TCR beta sequences to specific HLA alleles. Because the 87-base-pair reads could not distinguish some IMGT-functional V segments, including TRBV6-2 and TRBV6-3, those segments were excluded.

The library was made by the immunoSEQ multiplex PCR assay. The multiplex PCR relied on a mix of 60 forward primers for TCR Vbeta segments and 13 reverse primers for TCR Jbeta segments. Amplification of the CDR3 region of rearranged TCR beta genes was performed with a multiplex PCR assay on genomic DNA. Amplified TCR beta libraries were sequenced as 87-base-pair reads on the Illumina HiSeq System. Per the authors' processing: In a later analysis, tens of millions of unique TCR beta chains were counted across the approximately 640 repertoires, and approximately 9.9 million of these chains were shared by at least two donors. A nearest-neighbor algorithm error-corrected the raw reads and collapsed the reads into unique sequences, merging closely related sequences to remove PCR and sequencing errors. Alignment of CDR3 sequences to IMGT reference sequences was used to assign V, D and J gene segments. Each retained sequence needed at least a six-nucleotide match to both a V gene segment and a J gene segment. Rearrangements were classified as productive when the CDR3 lacked stop codons and remained in frame with V and J, and all other rearrangements were classified as non-productive. CDR3 was defined according to IMGT convention as the region running from the second conserved V-encoded cysteine to the conserved J-encoded phenylalanine. The earlier analysis of about 560 of the donors excluded any sequence lacking an unambiguous match to a single V gene segment. In an earlier analysis of approximately 500 of the donors, a V segment was called functional when productive rearrangements were above 56.7%, and segregating when the standard deviation between donors exceeded 5%. A statistical classification framework was developed to diagnose cytomegalovirus status using the catalog of TCR beta chain sequences. V and J gene assignment, in a later analysis, came from comparing TCR nucleotide sequences with IMGT/GENE-DB human TR gene sequences. The TCRdist pipeline was used in a later analysis to assign CDR3 sequences and most-parsimonious VDJ recombination scenarios. A later analysis defined each TCR beta chain by its CDR3 amino acid sequence plus V-gene family, and excluded reads lacking a unique V-gene family. In a later analysis, 450 to 600 highly shared, low-generation-probability nucleotide sequences were removed to address suspected cross-contamination and a sequencing artifact. For each public chain, a later analysis derived a clonal expansion index from normalized ranks of inferred template counts within each repertoire. In a later analysis, generation probabilities were computed using a VDJ recombination model fitted to out-of-frame rearrangements, and the results were checked against IGoR. A later analysis scored TCR-TCR, TCR-HLA and TCR-CMV co-occurrence with hypergeometric tests, applying a repertoire-size bias correction to TCR pairs. To estimate false discovery rates, a later analysis permuted the HLA or CMV assignments 20 times. In a later analysis, co-occurring TCRs were grouped using DBSCAN, with TCRdist sequence similarity added in when clustering inside HLA-allele-positive subsets. For co-occurrence clustering, repertoires with fewer than 30,000 or more than 120,000 public chains were excluded, along with roughly 5 repertoires with anomalous nucleotide sharing. TCRdb's version of the immuneACCESS table is confined to in-frame rearrangements and falls short of the full clone set. An unresolved V gene accounts for under half of the shortfall where checked; the remainder is of unknown origin. V and J calls and clone size come straight from that table; D and trimming were deduced from the DNA. For this sample, the table gives around 70,000 clones. The top ten hold roughly 0.8% of the sample.

The CDR3 goes from the cysteine to the phenylalanine over 14 residues. Only CDR3 DNA is held: 42 bases, read in frame from base 1. Via the germline V gene (reference sequence), CDR1 is LNHDA and CDR2 SQIVND. V is pared back by 6 bases and J by 4 bases, with 13 bases lying between the germline termini. The TCR comes from a boy aged 10-17 years in good health and CMV-seronegative. The specimen sequenced was PBMCs. The chain was built from TRBV19 and TRBJ1-5, with TRBD1 as a weak D call on 5 bases. The nucleotide sequence reads as follows: TGTGCCAGTAGAGAAAGGACACAAAATCAGCCCCAGCATTTT. Its protein reads: CASRERTQNQPQHF.